This TCR beta chain appears in the sequencing data of a study of blood T cell repertoires in COVID-19. Assignment of participants to cohorts was predicated upon participant-reported clinical history. Germline V gene lookup returns CDR1 SNHLY and CDR2 FYNNEI. This CDR3 region has 15 residues. Unmatched junction bases numbered 9, after V lost 10 bases and J lost 5 bases. Method: immunoSEQ multiplex PCR; TCRdb's copy keeps in-frame clones and lacks some. The table shows a few hundred thousand clones, with around 91% occurring only once. The source material was PBMCs or T cells enriched from blood (not recorded which). This TCR derives from a man aged 25-40 years who had been exposed to COVID-19. This chain connects TRBV2 to TRBJ2-1; TRBD1 agrees at 12 bases. CDR3 residues: CAILWGQGADNEQFF. The CDR3 nucleotides read TGTGCCATCCTTTGGGGACAGGGGGCCGACAATGAGCAGTTCTTC.